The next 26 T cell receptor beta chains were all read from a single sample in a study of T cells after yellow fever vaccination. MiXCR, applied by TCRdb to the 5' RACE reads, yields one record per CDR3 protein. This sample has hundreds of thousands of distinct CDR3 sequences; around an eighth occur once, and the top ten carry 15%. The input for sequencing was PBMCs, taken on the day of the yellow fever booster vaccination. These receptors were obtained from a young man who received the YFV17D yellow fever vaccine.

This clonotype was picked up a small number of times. CDR3 sequence reads: CASSSQTGNSYEQYF. In DNA, the CDR3 is TGTGCCAGCAGTTCTCAGACAGGAAACTCCTACGAGCAGTACTTC. The chain recombines TRBV27 with TRBJ2-7; D is possibly TRBD1 (6 bases). CDR1 MNHEY and CDR2 SMNVEV come from the germline V gene (reference sequence). V lost 4 bases to trimming and J lost 0 bases, with 13 bases between them. The length of the CDR3 is 15 residues.

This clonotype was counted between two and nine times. The CDR3 DNA follows: TGTGCCAGCAGCTTAGCTGCAGCTAGCGGGAGGGGGTCAGCCTACGAGCAGTACTTC. This translates into CASSLAAASGRGSAYEQYF. The chain is built from TRBV7-2 and TRBJ2-7, with 12 positions matching TRBD2. Germline values: CDR1 SGHTA, CDR2 FQGNSA. The length of the CDR3 is 19 residues. The V segment lost 0 bases and the J segment 2 bases; nucleotides outside the gene matches: 11. Looking up the rest from reference TRBV7-2 and TRBJ2-7 gives the full variable domain: GAGVSQSPSNKVTEKGKDVELRCDPISGHTALYWYRQSLGQGLEFLIYFQGNSAPDKSGLPSDRFSAERTGGSVSTLTIQRTQQEDSAVYLCASSLAAASGRGSAYEQYFGPGTRLTVT.

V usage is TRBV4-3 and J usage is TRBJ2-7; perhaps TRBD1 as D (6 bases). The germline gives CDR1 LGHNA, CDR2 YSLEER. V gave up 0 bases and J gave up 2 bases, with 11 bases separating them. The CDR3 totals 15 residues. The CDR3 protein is CASSQDYTGTYEQYF. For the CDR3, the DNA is TGCGCCAGCAGCCAAGACTACACAGGGACCTACGAGCAGTACTTC.

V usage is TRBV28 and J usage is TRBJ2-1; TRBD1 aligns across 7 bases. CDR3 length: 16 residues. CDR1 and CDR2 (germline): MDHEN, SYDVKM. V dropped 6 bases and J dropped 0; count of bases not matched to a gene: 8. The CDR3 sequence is CASRAGQAGSYNEQFF. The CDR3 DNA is TGTGCCAGCAGAGCCGGACAGGCCGGCTCCTACAATGAGCAGTTCTTC. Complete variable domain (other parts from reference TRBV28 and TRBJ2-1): DVKVTQSSRYLVKRTGEKVFLECVQDMDHENMFWYRQDPGLGLRLIYFSYDVKMKEKGDIPEGYSVSREKKERFSLILESASTNQTSMYLCASRAGQAGSYNEQFFGPGTRLTVL.

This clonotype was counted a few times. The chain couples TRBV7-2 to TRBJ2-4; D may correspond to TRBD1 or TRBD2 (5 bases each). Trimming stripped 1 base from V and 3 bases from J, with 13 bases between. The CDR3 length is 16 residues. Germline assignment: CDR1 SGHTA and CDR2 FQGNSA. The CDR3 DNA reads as TGTGCCAGCAGCTTAGGGGGGAGTGGTGGCAAAAACATTCAGTACTTC. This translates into CASSLGGSGGKNIQYF.

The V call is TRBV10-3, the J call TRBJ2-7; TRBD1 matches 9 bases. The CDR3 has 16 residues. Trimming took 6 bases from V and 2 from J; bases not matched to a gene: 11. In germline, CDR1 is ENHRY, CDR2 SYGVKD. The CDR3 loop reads CAISQIDRDRAYEQYF. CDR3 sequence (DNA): TGTGCCATCAGCCAAATCGACCGGGACAGGGCCTACGAGCAGTACTTC.

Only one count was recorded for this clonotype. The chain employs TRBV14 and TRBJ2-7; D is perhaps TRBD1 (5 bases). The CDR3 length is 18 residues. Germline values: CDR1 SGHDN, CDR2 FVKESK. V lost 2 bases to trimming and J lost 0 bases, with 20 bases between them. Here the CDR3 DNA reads TGTGCCAGCAGCCAAAGCAGGGTCCCTCTGAGGAGCTCCTACGAGCAGTACTTC. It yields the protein CASSQSRVPLRSSYEQYF.

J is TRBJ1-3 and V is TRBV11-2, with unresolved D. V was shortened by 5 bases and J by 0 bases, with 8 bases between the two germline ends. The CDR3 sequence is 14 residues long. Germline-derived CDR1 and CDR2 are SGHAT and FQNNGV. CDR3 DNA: TGTGCCAGCAGCCCGACCTACTCTGGAAACACCATATATTTT. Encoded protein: CASSPTYSGNTIYF.

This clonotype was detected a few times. CDR3 amino acids: CASSPMGMTEQYF. CDR3 sequence (DNA): TGTGCCAGTAGTCCGATGGGGATGACCGAGCAGTACTTC. The rearrangement joins TRBV19 to TRBJ2-7; no clear D. There are 13 residues in the CDR3. Germline CDR1 is LNHDA and CDR2 is SQIVND (reference sequence). Trimming pared 5 bases from V and 6 bases from J, leaving 14 bases between.

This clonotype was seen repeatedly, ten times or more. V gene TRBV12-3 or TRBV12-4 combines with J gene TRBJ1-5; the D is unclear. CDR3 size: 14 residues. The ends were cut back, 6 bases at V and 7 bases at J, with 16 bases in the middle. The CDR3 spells CASSPRVVRQPQHF. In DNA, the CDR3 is TGTGCCAGCAGCCCCCGGGTGGTGAGACAGCCCCAGCATTTT.

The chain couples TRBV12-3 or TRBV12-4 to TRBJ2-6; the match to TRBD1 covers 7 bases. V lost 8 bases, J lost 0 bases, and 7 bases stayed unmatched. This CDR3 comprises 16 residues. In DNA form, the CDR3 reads TGTGCCAGCCGACAGGGACCTTTCTCTGGGGCCAACGTCCTGACTTTC. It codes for CASRQGPFSGANVLTF.

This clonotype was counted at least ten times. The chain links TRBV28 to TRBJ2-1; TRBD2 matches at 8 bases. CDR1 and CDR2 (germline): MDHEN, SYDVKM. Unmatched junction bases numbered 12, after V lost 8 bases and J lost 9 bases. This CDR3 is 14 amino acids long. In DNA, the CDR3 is TGTGCCAGCGTCCGAGGGACTAGAGCGGCTGAGCAGTTCTTC. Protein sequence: CASVRGTRAAEQFF.

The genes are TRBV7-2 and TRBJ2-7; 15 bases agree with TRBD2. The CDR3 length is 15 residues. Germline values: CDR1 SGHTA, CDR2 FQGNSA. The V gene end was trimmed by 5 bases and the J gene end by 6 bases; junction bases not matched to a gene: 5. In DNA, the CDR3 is TGTGCCAGCAGCGCTATGGGACTAGCGGGAGGCGAGCAGTACTTC. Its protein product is CASSAMGLAGGEQYF. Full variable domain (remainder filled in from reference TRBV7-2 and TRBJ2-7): GAGVSQSPSNKVTEKGKDVELRCDPISGHTALYWYRQSLGQGLEFLIYFQGNSAPDKSGLPSDRFSAERTGGSVSTLTIQRTQQEDSAVYLCASSAMGLAGGEQYFGPGTRLTVT.

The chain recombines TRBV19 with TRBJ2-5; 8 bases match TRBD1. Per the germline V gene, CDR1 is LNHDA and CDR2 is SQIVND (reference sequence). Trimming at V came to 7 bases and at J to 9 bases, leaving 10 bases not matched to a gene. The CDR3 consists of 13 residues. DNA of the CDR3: TGTGCCAGTACCCAGACAGGGGTAGGGCCCCAGTACTTC. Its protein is CASTQTGVGPQYF.

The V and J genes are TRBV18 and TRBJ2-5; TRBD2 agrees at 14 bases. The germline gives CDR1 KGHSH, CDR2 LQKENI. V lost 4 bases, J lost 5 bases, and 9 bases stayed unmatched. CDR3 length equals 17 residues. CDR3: CASSLRTSGRQGETQYF. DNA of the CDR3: TGTGCCAGCTCACTACGGACTAGCGGGAGGCAGGGGGAGACCCAGTACTTC. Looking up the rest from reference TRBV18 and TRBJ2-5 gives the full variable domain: NAGVMQNPRHLVRRRGQEARLRCSPMKGHSHVYWYRQLPEEGLKFMVYLQKENIIDESGMPKERFSAEFPKEGPSILRIQQVVRGDSAAYFCASSLRTSGRQGETQYFGPGTRLLVL.

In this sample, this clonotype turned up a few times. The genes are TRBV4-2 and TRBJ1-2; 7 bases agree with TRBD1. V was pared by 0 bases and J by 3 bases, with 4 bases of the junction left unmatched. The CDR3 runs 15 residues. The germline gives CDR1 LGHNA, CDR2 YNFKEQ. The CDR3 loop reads CASSQDPTGDYGYTF. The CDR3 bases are TGTGCCAGCAGCCAAGATCCAACAGGGGACTATGGCTACACCTTC.

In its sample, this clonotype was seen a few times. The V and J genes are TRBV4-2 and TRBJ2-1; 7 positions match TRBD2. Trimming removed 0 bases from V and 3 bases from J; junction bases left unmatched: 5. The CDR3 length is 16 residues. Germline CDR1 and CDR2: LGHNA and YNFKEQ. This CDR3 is CASSQDPLAVYNEQFF. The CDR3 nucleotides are TGTGCCAGCAGCCAAGATCCTCTAGCGGTCTACAATGAGCAGTTCTTC.

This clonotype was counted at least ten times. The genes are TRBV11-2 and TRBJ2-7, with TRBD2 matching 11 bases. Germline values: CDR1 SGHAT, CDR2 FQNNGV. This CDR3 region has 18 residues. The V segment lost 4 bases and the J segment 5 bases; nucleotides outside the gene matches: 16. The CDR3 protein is CASSWVLRLAGGGNEQYF. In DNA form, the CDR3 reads TGTGCCAGCAGCTGGGTGTTGAGGCTAGCGGGAGGAGGGAACGAGCAGTACTTC.

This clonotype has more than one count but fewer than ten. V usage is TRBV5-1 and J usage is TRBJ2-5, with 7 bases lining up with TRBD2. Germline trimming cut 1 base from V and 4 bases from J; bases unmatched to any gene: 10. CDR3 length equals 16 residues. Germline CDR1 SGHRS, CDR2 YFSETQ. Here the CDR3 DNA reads TGCGCCAGCAGCTTGTCTGACGGGAGGACCGGAGAGACCCAGTACTTC. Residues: CASSLSDGRTGETQYF. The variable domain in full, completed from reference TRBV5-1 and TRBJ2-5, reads KAGVTQTPRYLIKTRGQQVTLSCSPISGHRSVSWYQQTPGQGLQFLFEYFSETQRNKGNFPGRFSGRQFSNSRSEMNVSTLELGDSALYLCASSLSDGRTGETQYFGPGTRLLVL.

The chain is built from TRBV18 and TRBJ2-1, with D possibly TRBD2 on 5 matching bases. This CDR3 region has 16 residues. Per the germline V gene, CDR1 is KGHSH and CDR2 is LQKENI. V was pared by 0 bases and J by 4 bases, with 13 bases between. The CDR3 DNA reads TGTGCCAGCTCACCACCCCTCGACTACCTGTACAATGAGCAGTTCTTC. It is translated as CASSPPLDYLYNEQFF.

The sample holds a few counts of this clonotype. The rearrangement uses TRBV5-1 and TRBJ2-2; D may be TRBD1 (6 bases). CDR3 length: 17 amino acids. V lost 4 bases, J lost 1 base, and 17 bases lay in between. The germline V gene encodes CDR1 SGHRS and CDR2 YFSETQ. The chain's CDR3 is CASSQNRAGVNTGELFF. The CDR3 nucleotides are TGCGCCAGCAGCCAAAACAGGGCTGGCGTGAACACCGGGGAGCTGTTTTTT.

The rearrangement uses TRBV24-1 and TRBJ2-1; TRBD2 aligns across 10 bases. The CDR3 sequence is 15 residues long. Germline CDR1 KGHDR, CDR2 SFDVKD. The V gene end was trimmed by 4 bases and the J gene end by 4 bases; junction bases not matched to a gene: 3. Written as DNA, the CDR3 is TGTGCCACCAGTGACACACTAGCGGGATACAATGAGCAGTTCTTC. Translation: CATSDTLAGYNEQFF.

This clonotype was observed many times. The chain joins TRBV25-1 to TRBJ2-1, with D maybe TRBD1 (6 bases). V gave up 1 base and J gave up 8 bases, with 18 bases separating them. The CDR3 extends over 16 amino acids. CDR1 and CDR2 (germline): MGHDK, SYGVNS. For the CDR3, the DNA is TGTGCCAGCAGTGAATTAGGGGCAGGGGAGAGTTATGAGCAGTTCTTC. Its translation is CASSELGAGESYEQFF.

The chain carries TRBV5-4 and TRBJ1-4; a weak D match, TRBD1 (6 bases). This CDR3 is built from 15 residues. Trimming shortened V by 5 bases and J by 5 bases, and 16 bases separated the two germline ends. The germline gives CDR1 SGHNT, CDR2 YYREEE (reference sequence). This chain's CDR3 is CASRSIGQRNEKLFF. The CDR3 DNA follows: TGTGCCAGCAGATCGATCGGACAGAGAAATGAAAAACTGTTTTTT.

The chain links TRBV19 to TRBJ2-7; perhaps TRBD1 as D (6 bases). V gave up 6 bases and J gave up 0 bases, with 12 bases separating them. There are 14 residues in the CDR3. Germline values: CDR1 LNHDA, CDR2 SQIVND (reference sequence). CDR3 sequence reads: CASRMGAFSYEQYF. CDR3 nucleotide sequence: TGTGCCAGTAGAATGGGGGCCTTCTCCTACGAGCAGTACTTC.

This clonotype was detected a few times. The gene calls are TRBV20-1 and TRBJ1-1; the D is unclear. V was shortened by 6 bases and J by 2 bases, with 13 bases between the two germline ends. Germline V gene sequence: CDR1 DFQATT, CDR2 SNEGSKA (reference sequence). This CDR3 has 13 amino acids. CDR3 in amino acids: CSAPKADNTEAFF. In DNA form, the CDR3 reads TGCAGTGCCCCCAAGGCGGATAACACTGAAGCTTTCTTT.